These 17 T cell receptor beta chains came from one sample sequenced in a study of blood T cell repertoires in COVID-19. Libraries were prepared by immunoSEQ multiplex PCR; TCRdb keeps only in-frame clonotypes and omits some of them. This sample has around 60,000 clones, with approximately 87% found just once. Sequences were obtained from peripheral blood. These receptors originate from a human donor in a cohort sampled during active COVID-19.

This chain uses TRBV6-1 with TRBJ2-7; 9 nucleotides agree with TRBD1. V dropped 2 bases and J dropped 3; count of bases not matched to a gene: 11. The length of the CDR3 is 17 residues. CDR1 and CDR2 from the germline V gene are MNHNS and SASEGT. In nucleotides, the CDR3 is TGTGCCAGCAGTGAAAGGGGACAGGGTTTATCCTTCTACGAGCAGTACTTC. Protein sequence: CASSERGQGLSFYEQYF.

The chain carries TRBV10-3 and TRBJ1-1, with 7 bases matching TRBD1. The CDR3 is 14 residues long. Germline CDR1 is ENHRY and CDR2 is SYGVKD. After removal of 6 bases from V and 1 base from J, the junction contained 5 bases not matched to a gene. The CDR3 DNA is TGTGCCATCAGCGGTGGGACAGAGAACACTGAAGCTTTCTTT. Protein: CAISGGTENTEAFF.

The V and J genes are TRBV19 and TRBJ2-1, with D perhaps TRBD2 (6 bases). V shed 1 base and J shed 1 base, with 8 bases lying between them. Germline assignment: CDR1 LNHDA and CDR2 SQIVND (reference sequence). The CDR3 extends over 15 amino acids. The CDR3 nucleotides are TGTGCCAGTAGTATAGGGGGGGTGTCCTACAATGAGCAGTTCTTC. The encoded protein is CASSIGGVSYNEQFF.

The DNA for the CDR3 is TGTGCCAGCAGAAGACAGGGGGGGAGCAATCAGCCCCAGCATTTT. Translating gives CASRRQGGSNQPQHF. The chain couples TRBV27 to TRBJ1-5; 9 nucleotides agree with TRBD1. In germline, CDR1 is MNHEY, CDR2 SMNVEV (reference sequence). V was clipped by 6 bases and J by 1 base; unmatched bases: 4. The CDR3 is 15 amino acids.

The V call is TRBV30, the J call TRBJ1-3; no clear D. V was cut by 8 bases and J by 0 bases, with 11 bases left in between. The CDR3 covers 13 residues. Germline V gene sequence: CDR1 GTSNPN, CDR2 SVGIG (reference sequence). The CDR3 region has the DNA TGTGCCAGGAAGGAGAGCTCTGGAAACACCATATATTTT. Residues: CARKESSGNTIYF.

The chain employs TRBV9 and TRBJ2-7; 12 bases align to TRBD1. The CDR3 loop spans 14 amino acids. Trimming took 4 bases from V and 6 from J; bases not matched to a gene: 5. Germline V lookup: CDR1 SGDLS, CDR2 YYNGEE. The CDR3 DNA sequence: TGTGCCAGCAGCCTCGGGACAGGGGGCTTCGAGCAGTACTTC. It translates to CASSLGTGGFEQYF.

The J gene is TRBJ2-2, the V gene TRBV24-1, with a weak D call TRBD2 (5 bases). Germline CDR1 is KGHDR and CDR2 is SFDVKD. V lost 3 bases, J lost 8 bases, and 12 bases lay in between. This CDR3 is built from 14 residues. The CDR3 sequence: CATSDPGRGGELFF. Here the CDR3 DNA reads TGTGCCACCAGTGATCCAGGACGGGGTGGGGAGCTGTTTTTT.

This clone occurred once. The J gene is TRBJ2-5, the V gene TRBV7-8; 9 nucleotides agree with TRBD1. V shed 1 base and J 2 bases; nucleotides not matched to a gene: 2. The CDR3 totals 15 residues. The germline gives CDR1 SGHVS, CDR2 FQNEAQ. DNA for the CDR3: TGTGCCAGCAGCTTAGTAGGGACAGGGCAAGAGACCCAGTACTTC. Translation: CASSLVGTGQETQYF.

The V gene is TRBV19, the J gene TRBJ2-1, with 8 bases lining up with TRBD2. J was trimmed by 1 base and V by 5 bases; bases with no gene match: 7. CDR1 and CDR2 (germline): LNHDA, SQIVND (reference sequence). The CDR3 has 16 residues. CDR3 sequence: CASSPSSGRSYNEQFF. CDR3 in DNA: TGTGCCAGTAGTCCATCCAGCGGGAGATCCTACAATGAGCAGTTCTTC.

The chain employs TRBV6-5 and TRBJ1-1; possible D gene TRBD1, 5 bases. The CDR3 spans 11 residues. Germline values: CDR1 MNHEY, CDR2 SVGAGI. Trimming left V 8 bases short and J 10 bases short, with 14 bases between. CDR3 sequence reads: CASVGGGRAFF. The CDR3 bases are TGTGCCAGCGTTGGCGGGGGAAGAGCTTTCTTT.

V is TRBV4-3 and J is TRBJ1-1, with D possibly being TRBD1 (6 bases). V was shortened by 0 bases and J by 1 base, with 12 bases between the two germline ends. The length of the CDR3 is 16 residues. CDR1 and CDR2 from the germline V gene are LGHNA and YSLEER. The CDR3 nucleotides read TGCGCCAGCAGCCAAGATAGGGGGACGGCGAACACTGAAGCTTTCTTT. Translation gives CASSQDRGTANTEAFF.

The J gene is TRBJ2-3, the V gene TRBV3-1 (or the pseudogene TRBV3-2), with 7 bases aligning to TRBD1. This CDR3 region has 15 residues. Germline assignment: CDR1 LGHDT and CDR2 YNNKEL (reference sequence). J gave up 0 bases and V 6 bases, and 6 bases lay outside the gene matches. The CDR3 spells CASRLGQASTDTQYF. CDR3 DNA sequence: TGTGCCAGCAGACTCGGACAGGCCAGCACAGATACGCAGTATTTT.

This clone has only one observation. The rearrangement uses TRBV24-1 and TRBJ2-4; 7 nucleotides line up with TRBD1. Germline assignment: CDR1 KGHDR and CDR2 SFDVKD. V lost 4 bases and J lost 9; bases outside the gene matches: 2. This CDR3 has 12 residues. CDR3 DNA sequence: TGTGCCACCAGTGACAACAGGGGCATTCAGTACTTC. It yields the protein CATSDNRGIQYF.

The chain carries TRBV7-8 and TRBJ2-1; weak D call: TRBD2 (5 bases). This CDR3 contains 19 residues. V lost 1 base, J lost 0 bases, and 19 bases lay in between. Germline CDR1 is SGHVS and CDR2 is FQNEAQ. CDR3 protein: CASSLVGGLAAASYNEQFF. DNA for the CDR3: TGTGCCAGCAGCTTAGTTGGCGGGCTAGCAGCCGCCTCCTACAATGAGCAGTTCTTC.

The V gene is TRBV9, the J gene TRBJ1-3; D call uncertain. The CDR3 extends over 15 amino acids. V lost 3 bases and J lost 2, with 12 bases in between. Per germline, CDR1 SGDLS and CDR2 YYNGEE. The CDR3 is CASSALERAGNTIYF. CDR3 DNA sequence: TGTGCCAGCAGCGCCCTAGAGAGAGCTGGAAACACCATATATTTT.

CDR3 sequence reads: CASSPLAGGPDTQYF. CDR3 in DNA: TGCGCCAGCAGCCCCCTAGCGGGGGGGCCAGATACGCAGTATTTT. This chain uses TRBV5-1 with TRBJ2-3, with 12 bases identical to TRBD2. Looked up from germline, CDR1 is SGHRS and CDR2 is YFSETQ. CDR3 length: 15 residues. V lost 4 bases, J lost 4 bases, and 4 bases stayed unmatched.

This chain connects TRBV4-2 to TRBJ1-1, with no clear D. Trimming shortened V by 4 bases and J by 8 bases, and 11 bases separated the two germline ends. The CDR3 consists of 12 residues. In germline, CDR1 is LGHNA, CDR2 YNFKEQ. CDR3 protein: CASSPRRGEAFF. CDR3 nucleotides: TGTGCCAGCAGCCCGAGGCGTGGCGAAGCTTTCTTT.